One sample yielded the 20 T cell receptor beta chains listed below, sequenced in a study of patients and donors after allogeneic stem cell transplantation. MiXCR was run by TCRdb on the RT-PCR reads, yielding one entry per CDR3 protein. The sample includes about a million distinct CDR3 sequences, more than 15% of them seen just once. Sequencing was carried out using blood, either unsorted or a sorted T cell fraction (not recorded which). Receptors originate from a human donor who was either an allogeneic HSCT recipient or a stem cell or donor lymphocyte infusion donor (not recorded which). It is not recorded whose cells these are; they may come from a transplant donor.

This clonotype was counted only a few times. The chain couples TRBV7-9 to TRBJ2-1; TRBD2 matches at 13 bases. The germline V gene has CDR1 SEHNR and CDR2 FQNEAQ (reference sequence). The CDR3 consists of 15 residues. Trimming cost V 5 bases and J 12 bases; bases outside gene matches: 10. The chain's CDR3 is CASSPGLAGDLGQFF. The CDR3 DNA reads as TGTGCCAGCAGCCCCGGACTAGCGGGGGACCTTGGGCAGTTCTTC.

This clonotype was counted a few times. V usage is TRBV9 and J usage is TRBJ2-7; D gene ambiguous. From germline, CDR1 is SGDLS and CDR2 YYNGEE. Between the trimmed V and J ends, which lost 0 bases and 6 bases, there was a span of 19 bases. CDR3 size: 16 residues. CDR3 DNA sequence: TGTGCCAGCAGCGTAGGGGCCCCCGCTACGGCAGGCGAGCAGTACTTC. It translates to CASSVGAPATAGEQYF.

The chain links TRBV23-1 to TRBJ2-1; TRBD1 matches 10 bases. TRBV23-1 is assigned to the ORF class and has an uncertain function. CDR3 length: 19 residues. Losses at the gene ends were 6 bases for V and 2 bases for J; bases not matched to a gene: 16. In nucleotides, the CDR3 is TGCGCCAGCAGCGACCCGGGACAGGGGCCCCCGAACGCCTACAATGAGCAGTTCTTC. It is translated as CASSDPGQGPPNAYNEQFF.

The chain couples TRBV10-3 to TRBJ2-1; D gene unclear. The CDR3 is 12 residues long. V gave up 2 bases and J gave up 9 bases, with 8 bases separating them. CDR1 is ENHRY and CDR2 is SYGVKD in the germline V gene. CDR3 coding DNA: TGTGCCATCAGTGAGACCCCGACTGAGCAGTTCTTC. Protein sequence: CAISETPTEQFF.

J is TRBJ1-1 and V is TRBV6-2 or TRBV6-3; weak D call: TRBD1 (5 bases). The V and J ends lost 2 bases and 5 bases respectively, with 15 bases between them. This CDR3 region has 15 residues. The germline V gene has CDR1 MNHEY and CDR2 SVGEGT. The CDR3 DNA sequence: TGTGCCAGCAGTTACGGGACTACGGGGATGACTGAAGCTTTCTTT. It encodes CASSYGTTGMTEAFF.

The chain is built from TRBV5-6 and TRBJ1-1, with D hard to call. This CDR3 has 16 amino acids. V was shortened by 0 bases and J by 0 bases, with 12 bases between the two germline ends. Germline V lookup: CDR1 SGHDT, CDR2 YYEEEE. CDR3 region: CASSLEAALMNTEAFF. The CDR3 nucleotides read TGTGCCAGCAGCTTGGAGGCCGCTCTCATGAACACTGAAGCTTTCTTT.

This clonotype turned up a few times. The chain has TRBV30 and TRBJ2-7; D gene ambiguous. The germline CDR1 and CDR2 sequences are GTSNPN and SVGIG (reference sequence). Trimming pared 2 bases from V and 4 bases from J, leaving 6 bases between. The CDR3 contains 11 residues. CDR3 in DNA: TGTGCCTGGAGTTCCAGTTACGAGCAGTACTTC. It codes for CAWSSSYEQYF.

The chain has TRBV6-5 and TRBJ1-1; a weak D match, TRBD1 (6 bases). Trimming left V 1 base short and J 5 bases short, with 14 bases between. CDR3 length: 15 amino acids. Germline V gene lookup returns CDR1 MNHEY and CDR2 SVGAGI. The CDR3 here is CASSYWTVLRTEAFF. The CDR3 coding sequence is TGTGCCAGCAGTTACTGGACAGTTCTTAGGACTGAAGCTTTCTTT.

The chain is built from TRBV24-1 and TRBJ2-1, with D unresolved. CDR3 length: 12 residues. With 3 bases removed from V and 8 bases from J, the gap between germline ends came to 7 bases. The V gene's germline CDR1 is KGHDR and CDR2 SFDVKD. The CDR3 loop reads CATSDPDDEQFF. The DNA for the CDR3 is TGTGCCACCAGTGATCCAGACGATGAGCAGTTCTTC.

This clonotype was counted between two and nine times. The gene calls are TRBV5-1 and TRBJ1-5; D might be TRBD1 (5 bases). The V and J ends lost 1 base and 7 bases respectively, with 12 bases between them. Germline CDR1 reads SGHRS; CDR2 reads YFSETQ. The CDR3 runs to 14 residues. The chain's CDR3 is CASSLMGQEQPQHF. The DNA for the CDR3 is TGCGCCAGCAGCTTGATGGGGCAGGAACAGCCCCAGCATTTT.

The V call is TRBV6-5, the J call TRBJ1-2, with no clear D. The CDR3 covers 13 residues. The germline V gene has CDR1 MNHEY and CDR2 SVGAGI. Between the trimmed V and J ends, which lost 4 bases and 2 bases, there was a span of 8 bases. In DNA, the CDR3 is TGTGCCAGCAGTTTTTTTCGAAACTATGGCTACACCTTC. It yields the protein CASSFFRNYGYTF.

This clonotype turned up a few times. The chain employs TRBV6-1 and TRBJ2-2; D is perhaps TRBD2 (5 bases). In germline, CDR1 is MNHNS, CDR2 SASEGT. V was trimmed by 4 bases and J by 10 bases, leaving 25 bases between them. This CDR3 has 17 amino acids. Written as DNA, the CDR3 is TGTGCCAGCAGTGCCCCAGGCGAAGCGGCACTTCACGTGGAGCTGTTTTTT. Translating gives CASSAPGEAALHVELFF.

This clonotype was counted a few times. CDR3 in DNA: TGTGCCAGCAGCCAAGAGGCAGGAGACTACGAGCAGTACTTC. It is translated as CASSQEAGDYEQYF. The chain links TRBV4-2 to TRBJ2-7; D is undetermined. Germline CDR1 and CDR2: LGHNA and YNFKEQ. The ends were cut back, 0 bases at V and 3 bases at J, with 9 bases in the middle. This CDR3 region has 14 residues.

At least ten counts were recorded for this clonotype. The rearrangement uses TRBV29-1 and TRBJ1-6; 7 positions match TRBD1. In germline, CDR1 is SQVTM, CDR2 ANQGSEA. Germline trimming cut 5 bases from V and 0 bases from J; bases unmatched to any gene: 4. CDR3 size: 15 residues. CDR3 sequence (DNA): TGCAGCGTTCGACAGGGCGACTCCTATAATTCACCCCTCCACTTT. This gives the protein CSVRQGDSYNSPLHF.

CDR3 in DNA: TGCAGCGTCAGAGGGACAGGGAAGAACGAGCAGTACTTC. This encodes CSVRGTGKNEQYF. The chain uses TRBV29-1 and TRBJ2-7, with 9 positions matching TRBD1. Germline-derived CDR1 and CDR2 are SQVTM and ANQGSEA. Trimming at V came to 6 bases and at J to 5 bases, leaving 8 bases not matched to a gene. The CDR3 totals 13 residues.

This CDR3 reads CASSGERGEQFF. CDR3 DNA: TGTGCCAGCAGTGGGGAGAGGGGTGAGCAGTTCTTC. This chain connects TRBV6-4 to TRBJ2-1; D may correspond to TRBD1 or TRBD2 (5 bases each). The CDR3 has 12 residues. From germline, CDR1 is MRHNA and CDR2 SNTAGT. V was trimmed by 4 bases and J by 9 bases, leaving 10 bases between them.

V usage is TRBV12-3 or TRBV12-4 and J usage is TRBJ2-5; TRBD2 is a possible D gene (6 bases). The V end lost 5 bases, the J end lost 5 bases, and 18 bases lay between the germline ends. The CDR3 contains 15 residues. CDR3 amino acids: CASSPDRDWMETQYF. The CDR3 DNA follows: TGTGCCAGCAGTCCAGACCGGGACTGGATGGAGACCCAGTACTTC.

This clonotype was picked up a small number of times. The CDR3 spells CASSLNRDRGEKLFF. The DNA of the CDR3 is TGTGCCAGCAGCCTGAACCGGGACAGGGGCGAAAAACTGTTTTTT. V is TRBV5-6 and J is TRBJ1-4; TRBD1 matches 10 bases. In germline, CDR1 is SGHDT, CDR2 YYEEEE. V trimming: 4 bases; J trimming: 8 bases; junction bases outside the gene matches: 8. This CDR3 has 15 residues.

There are a few counts of this clonotype. The genes are TRBV2 and TRBJ2-3; 8 bases agree with TRBD1. CDR1 SNHLY and CDR2 FYNNEI come from the germline V gene. J was trimmed by 0 bases and V by 6 bases; bases with no gene match: 5. The CDR3 is 15 residues long. CDR3 amino acids: CASSATGGSTDTQYF. The CDR3 bases are TGTGCCAGCAGCGCCACAGGGGGTAGCACAGATACGCAGTATTTT.

The CDR3 nucleotides read TGTGCCAGCAGTTTCGAGGGAAGGCGCAATCAGCCCCAGCATTTT. It codes for CASSFEGRRNQPQHF. This chain uses TRBV27 with TRBJ1-5; the D is unclear. Germline CDR1 is MNHEY and CDR2 is SMNVEV (reference sequence). Between the trimmed V and J ends, which lost 3 bases and 2 bases, there was a span of 11 bases. There are 15 residues in the CDR3.